This entry lists 14 T cell receptor beta chains sequenced from one sample in a study of cytomegalovirus exposure and HLA in healthy donors. PCR was performed using 60 Vbeta and 13 Jbeta primers. The method was immunoSEQ multiplex PCR; TCRdb's version includes in-frame clones alone and lacks a portion of them. This sample has over 100,000 clones, with 55% to 75% found just once. Sequencing was done on a sample of PBMCs. Receptors originate from a man in his thirties or forties in good health and CMV-seropositive.

The chain is built from TRBV30 and TRBJ1-2; TRBD1 agrees at 8 bases. This CDR3 has 14 amino acids. V lost 1 base and J lost 5; bases outside the gene matches: 6. Germline CDR1 GTSNPN, CDR2 SVGIG (reference sequence). The CDR3 coding sequence is TGTGCCTGGAGTGGGACAGGGCGTCTTTATGGCTACACCTTC. The encoded protein is CAWSGTGRLYGYTF.

This clone was found a few times. This rearrangement joins TRBV4-1 to TRBJ2-1; 16 positions match TRBD2. CDR3 length: 17 residues. Germline lookup yields CDR1 MGHRA and CDR2 YSYEKL. The J segment lost 7 bases and the V segment lost 0 bases, leaving 3 bases of the junction unmatched. DNA of the CDR3: TGCGCCAGCAGCCAAGAAGGGACTAGCGGGGGGGCGAATGAGCAGTTCTTC. This sequence encodes CASSQEGTSGGANEQFF.

The J gene is TRBJ1-1, the V gene TRBV7-3; D remains unclear. V was cut by 5 bases and J by 1 base, with 8 bases left in between. The CDR3 is made up of 13 amino acids. Germline lookup yields CDR1 SGHTA and CDR2 FQGTGA. The CDR3 region has the DNA TGTGCCAGCAGCCGAAACACGAACACTGAAGCTTTCTTT. Translated: CASSRNTNTEAFF.

This clone appeared a single time. V and J are TRBV6-5 and TRBJ2-2, with 7 nucleotides matching TRBD2. Germline CDR1 MNHEY, CDR2 SVGAGI. The V segment lost 2 bases and the J segment 5 bases; nucleotides outside the gene matches: 8. This CDR3 has 16 residues. The CDR3 DNA follows: TGTGCCAGCAGTTACGGGGGAGGGCTCTATACCGGGGAGCTGTTTTTT. Translating it yields CASSYGGGLYTGELFF.

The V gene is TRBV7-3, the J gene TRBJ1-2; 8 bases align to TRBD1. Trimming took 4 bases from V and 8 from J; bases not matched to a gene: 15. The CDR3 length is 16 residues. Germline loops: CDR1 SGHTA, CDR2 FQGTGA. The CDR3 spells CASSSQLDRGLLGYTF. CDR3 bases: TGTGCCAGCAGCTCCCAACTAGACAGGGGCCTATTAGGCTACACCTTC.

The chain recombines TRBV5-1 with TRBJ1-3, with D unclear. This CDR3 region has 15 residues. Trimming took off 0 bases at V and 0 bases at J, with 7 bases between the two ends. CDR1 and CDR2 (germline): SGHRS, YFSETQ. CDR3 residues: CASSLERPSGNTIYF. CDR3 sequence (DNA): TGCGCCAGCAGCTTGGAGCGCCCCTCTGGAAACACCATATATTTT.

The chain employs TRBV11-2 and TRBJ1-2; D may be TRBD1 (5 bases). V was pared by 1 base and J by 8 bases, with 11 bases between. The CDR3 spans 13 residues. Per the germline V gene, CDR1 is SGHAT and CDR2 is FQNNGV. CDR3 protein: CASSLAGGGGYTF. The CDR3 DNA reads TGTGCCAGCAGCTTAGCGGGGGGAGGGGGCTACACCTTC.

This clone appeared once. The CDR3 sequence: CASSPRSGQETQYF. CDR3 coding DNA: TGTGCCAGTAGTCCAAGGAGCGGCCAAGAGACCCAGTACTTC. V gene TRBV19 combines with J gene TRBJ2-5; D may be TRBD2 (5 bases). CDR3 size: 14 residues. The V end lost 5 bases, the J end lost 1 base, and 11 bases lay between the germline ends. CDR1 and CDR2 from the germline V gene are LNHDA and SQIVND (reference sequence).

The chain has TRBV5-1 and TRBJ2-5; 11 bases are shared with TRBD2. The germline V gene has CDR1 SGHRS and CDR2 YFSETQ. This CDR3 spans 16 amino acids. V dropped 0 bases and J dropped 2; count of bases not matched to a gene: 3. The CDR3 DNA reads TGCGCCAGCAGCTTGGGGACTAGCGGGTGGCAAGAGACCCAGTACTTC. The encoded protein is CASSLGTSGWQETQYF. The whole variable domain, remainder taken from reference TRBV5-1 and TRBJ2-5, is KAGVTQTPRYLIKTRGQQVTLSCSPISGHRSVSWYQQTPGQGLQFLFEYFSETQRNKGNFPGRFSGRQFSNSRSEMNVSTLELGDSALYLCASSLGTSGWQETQYFGPGTRLLVL.

The chain recombines TRBV28 with TRBJ2-5, with 7 positions matching TRBD2. The J segment lost 0 bases and the V segment lost 2 bases, leaving 6 bases of the junction unmatched. The V gene's germline CDR1 is MDHEN and CDR2 SYDVKM. The CDR3 has 16 residues. The CDR3, as DNA: TGTGCCAGCAGTTTAGAGGTCGGGGGGAACCAAGAGACCCAGTACTTC. Its protein is CASSLEVGGNQETQYF.

This sequence joins TRBV30 and TRBJ1-1, with TRBD1 matching over 9 bases. The V gene end was trimmed by 0 bases and the J gene end by 6 bases; junction bases not matched to a gene: 5. From germline, CDR1 is GTSNPN and CDR2 SVGIG (reference sequence). The length of the CDR3 is 14 residues. CDR3 in DNA: TGTGCCTGGAGTGTCGAGGACAGGGGTCCTGAAGCTTTCTTT. Translation: CAWSVEDRGPEAFF.

The chain combines TRBV5-6 with TRBJ1-1; D unresolved. V shed 0 bases and J shed 0 bases, with 6 bases lying between them. This CDR3 spans 14 amino acids. Germline loops: CDR1 SGHDT, CDR2 YYEEEE. CDR3 sequence: CASSLAQLNTEAFF. In nucleotides, the CDR3 is TGTGCCAGCAGCTTGGCACAGCTGAACACTGAAGCTTTCTTT.

V usage is TRBV19 and J usage is TRBJ2-1; 9 positions agree with TRBD2. The ends lost 0 bases at V and 6 bases at J; junction bases unmatched: 3. The germline V gene encodes CDR1 LNHDA and CDR2 SQIVND (reference sequence). The CDR3 consists of 15 residues. The CDR3 loop is CASSIDLAGLNEQFF. DNA of the CDR3: TGTGCCAGTAGTATAGATCTAGCGGGGCTCAATGAGCAGTTCTTC.

This sequence joins TRBV28 and TRBJ2-5, with D possibly matching TRBD1 (7 bases). The DNA end is more similar to TRBJ2-7, so the J call may be wrong. From germline, CDR1 is MDHEN and CDR2 SYDVKM. This CDR3 is 14 amino acids long. The CDR3 loop is CASSLPRQGGEQYF. The CDR3 DNA reads as TGTGCCAGCAGTTTGCCCCGACAGGGAGGCGAGCAGTACTTC.